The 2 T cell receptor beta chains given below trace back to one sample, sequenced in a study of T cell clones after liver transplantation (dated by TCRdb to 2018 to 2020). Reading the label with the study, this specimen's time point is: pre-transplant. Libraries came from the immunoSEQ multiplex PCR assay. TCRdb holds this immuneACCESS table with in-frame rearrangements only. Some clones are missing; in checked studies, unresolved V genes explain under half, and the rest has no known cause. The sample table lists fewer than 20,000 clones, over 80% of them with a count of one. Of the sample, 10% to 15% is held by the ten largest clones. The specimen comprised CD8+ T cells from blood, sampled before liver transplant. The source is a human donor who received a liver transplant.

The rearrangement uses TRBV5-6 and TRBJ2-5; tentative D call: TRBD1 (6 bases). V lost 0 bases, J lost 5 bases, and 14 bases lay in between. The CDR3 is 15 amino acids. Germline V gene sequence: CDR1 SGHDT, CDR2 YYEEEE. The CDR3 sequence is CASSLVQGLGETQYF. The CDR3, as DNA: TGTGCCAGCAGCTTGGTTCAGGGGTTAGGGGAGACCCAGTACTTC.

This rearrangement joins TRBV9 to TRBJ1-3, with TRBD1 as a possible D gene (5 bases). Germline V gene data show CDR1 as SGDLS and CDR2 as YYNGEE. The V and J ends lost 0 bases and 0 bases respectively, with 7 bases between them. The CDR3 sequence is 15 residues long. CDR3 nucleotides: TGTGCCAGCAGCGTAGATGGGGGCTCTGGAAACACCATATATTTT. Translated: CASSVDGGSGNTIYF.